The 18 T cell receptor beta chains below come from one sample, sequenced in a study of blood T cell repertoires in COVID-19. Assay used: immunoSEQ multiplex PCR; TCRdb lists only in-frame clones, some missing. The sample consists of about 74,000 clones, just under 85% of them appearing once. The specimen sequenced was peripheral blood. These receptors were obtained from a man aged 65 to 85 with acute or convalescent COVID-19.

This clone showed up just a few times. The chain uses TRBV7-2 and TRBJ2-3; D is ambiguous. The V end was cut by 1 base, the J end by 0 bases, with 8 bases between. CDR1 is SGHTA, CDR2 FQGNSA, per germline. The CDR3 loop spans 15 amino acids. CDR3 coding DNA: TGTGCCAGCAGCTTAGTGTGGCAGAGCACAGATACGCAGTATTTT. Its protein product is CASSLVWQSTDTQYF.

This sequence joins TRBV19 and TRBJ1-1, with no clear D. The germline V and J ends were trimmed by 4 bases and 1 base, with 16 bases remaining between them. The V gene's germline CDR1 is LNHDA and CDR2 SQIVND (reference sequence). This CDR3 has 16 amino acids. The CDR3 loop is CASSTLAGIGNTEAFF. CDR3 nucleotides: TGTGCCAGTAGTACATTGGCGGGAATCGGGAACACTGAAGCTTTCTTT.

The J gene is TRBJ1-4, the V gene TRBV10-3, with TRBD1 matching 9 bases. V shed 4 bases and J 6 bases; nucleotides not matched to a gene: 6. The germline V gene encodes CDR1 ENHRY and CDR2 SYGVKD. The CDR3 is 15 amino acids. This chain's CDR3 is CAISATGGADEKLFF. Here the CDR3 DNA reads TGTGCCATCAGTGCCACAGGGGGCGCGGATGAAAAACTGTTTTTT.

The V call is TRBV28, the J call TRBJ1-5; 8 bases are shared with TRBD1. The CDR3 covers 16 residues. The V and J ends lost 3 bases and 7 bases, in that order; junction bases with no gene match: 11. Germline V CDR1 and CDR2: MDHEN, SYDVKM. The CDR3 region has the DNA TGTGCCAGCAGTTTCCGCGGACAGGGCCCCCGACAGCCCCAGCATTTT. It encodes CASSFRGQGPRQPQHF.

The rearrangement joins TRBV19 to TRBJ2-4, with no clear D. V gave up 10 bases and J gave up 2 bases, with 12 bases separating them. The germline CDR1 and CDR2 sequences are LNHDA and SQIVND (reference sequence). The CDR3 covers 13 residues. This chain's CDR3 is CATADWTKNIQYF. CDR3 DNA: TGTGCCACCGCTGACTGGACCAAAAACATTCAGTACTTC.

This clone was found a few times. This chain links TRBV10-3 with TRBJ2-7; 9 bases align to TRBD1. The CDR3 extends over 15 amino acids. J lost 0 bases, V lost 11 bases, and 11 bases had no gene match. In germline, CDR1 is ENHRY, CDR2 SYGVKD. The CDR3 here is CASWGQGQNSYEQYF. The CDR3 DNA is TGTGCCTCCTGGGGACAGGGACAGAACTCCTACGAGCAGTACTTC.

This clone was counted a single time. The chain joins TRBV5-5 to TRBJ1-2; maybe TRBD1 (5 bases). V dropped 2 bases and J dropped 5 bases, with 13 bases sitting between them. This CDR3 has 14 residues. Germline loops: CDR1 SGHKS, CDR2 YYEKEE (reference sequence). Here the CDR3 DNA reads TGTGCCAGCAGCTTAGCGGAGGGACGTTATGGCTACACCTTC. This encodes CASSLAEGRYGYTF.

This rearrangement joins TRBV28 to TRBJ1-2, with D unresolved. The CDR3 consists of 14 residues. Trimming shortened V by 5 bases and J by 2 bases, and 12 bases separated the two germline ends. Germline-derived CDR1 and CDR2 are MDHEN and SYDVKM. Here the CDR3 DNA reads TGTGCCAGCAGTAACGTAGGAGACAACTATGGCTACACCTTC. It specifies CASSNVGDNYGYTF.

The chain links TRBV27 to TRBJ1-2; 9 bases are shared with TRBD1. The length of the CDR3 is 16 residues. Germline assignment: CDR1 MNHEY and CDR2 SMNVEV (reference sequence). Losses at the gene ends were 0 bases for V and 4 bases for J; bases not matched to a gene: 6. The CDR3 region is CASSLSGDRVFYGYTF. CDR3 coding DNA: TGTGCCAGCAGTTTATCGGGGGACAGGGTTTTCTATGGCTACACCTTC.

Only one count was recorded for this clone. The CDR3 bases are TGTGCCAGCAGCTTGATGGGGGGAGAAAAACTGTTTTTT. Amino acid sequence: CASSLMGGEKLFF. The genes are TRBV7-9 and TRBJ1-4, with D perhaps TRBD1 (5 bases). V gave up 3 bases and J gave up 8 bases, with 10 bases separating them. The CDR3 is made up of 13 amino acids. Per the germline V gene, CDR1 is SEHNR and CDR2 is FQNEAQ (reference sequence).

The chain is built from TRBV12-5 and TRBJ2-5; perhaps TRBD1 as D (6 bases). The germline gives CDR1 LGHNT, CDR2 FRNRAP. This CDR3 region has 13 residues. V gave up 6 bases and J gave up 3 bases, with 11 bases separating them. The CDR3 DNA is TGTGCTAGTGGACCCTCAGGGGAAGAGACCCAGTACTTC. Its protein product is CASGPSGEETQYF.

CDR3: CASSLGSAQSYEQYF. For the CDR3, the DNA is TGTGCCAGCAGCTTGGGGAGCGCCCAATCCTACGAGCAGTACTTC. This rearrangement joins TRBV5-4 to TRBJ2-7; the D is unclear. CDR1 and CDR2 from the germline V gene are SGHNT and YYREEE (reference sequence). Deletions cut 0 bases from V and 1 base from J, with 11 bases between. The CDR3 length is 15 residues.

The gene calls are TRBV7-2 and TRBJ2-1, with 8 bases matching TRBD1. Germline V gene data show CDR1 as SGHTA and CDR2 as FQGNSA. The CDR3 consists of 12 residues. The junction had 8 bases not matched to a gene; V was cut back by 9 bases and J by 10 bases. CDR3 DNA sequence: TGTGCCAGTTCCGGACAGGGATTAGAGCAGTTCTTC. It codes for CASSGQGLEQFF.

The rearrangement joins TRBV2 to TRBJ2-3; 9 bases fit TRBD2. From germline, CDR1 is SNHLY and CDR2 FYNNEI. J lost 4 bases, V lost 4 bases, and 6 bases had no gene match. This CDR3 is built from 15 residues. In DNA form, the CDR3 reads TGTGCCAGCAGTGTCGAGGGCGGGGGGGCAGATACGCAGTATTTT. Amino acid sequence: CASSVEGGGADTQYF.

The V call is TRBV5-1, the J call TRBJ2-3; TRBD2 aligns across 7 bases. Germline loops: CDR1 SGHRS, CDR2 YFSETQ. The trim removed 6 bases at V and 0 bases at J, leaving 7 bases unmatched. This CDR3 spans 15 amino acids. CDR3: CASIRSGKSTDTQYF. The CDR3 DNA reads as TGCGCCAGCATTAGAAGCGGGAAAAGCACAGATACGCAGTATTTT.

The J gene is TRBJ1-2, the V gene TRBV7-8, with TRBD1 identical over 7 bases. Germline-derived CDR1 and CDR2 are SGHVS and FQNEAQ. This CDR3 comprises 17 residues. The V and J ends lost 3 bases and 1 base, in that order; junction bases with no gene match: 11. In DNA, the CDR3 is TGTGCCAGCAGCTTGGGTTCCACAGGGGATCTTAACTATGGCTACACCTTC. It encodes CASSLGSTGDLNYGYTF.

The DNA for the CDR3 is TGTGCCAGCAGCGTAGGATTGGAGATGACCGGGGAGCTGTTTTTT. This codes for CASSVGLEMTGELFF. The chain combines TRBV9 with TRBJ2-2; D is undetermined. The CDR3 runs 15 residues. Germline V lookup: CDR1 SGDLS, CDR2 YYNGEE. V gave up 0 bases and J gave up 5 bases, with 11 bases separating them.

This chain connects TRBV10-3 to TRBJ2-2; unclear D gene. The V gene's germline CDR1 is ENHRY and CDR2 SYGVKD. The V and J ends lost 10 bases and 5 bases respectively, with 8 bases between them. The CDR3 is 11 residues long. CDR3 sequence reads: CATKATGELFF. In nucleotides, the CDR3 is TGTGCCACCAAAGCGACCGGGGAGCTGTTTTTT.